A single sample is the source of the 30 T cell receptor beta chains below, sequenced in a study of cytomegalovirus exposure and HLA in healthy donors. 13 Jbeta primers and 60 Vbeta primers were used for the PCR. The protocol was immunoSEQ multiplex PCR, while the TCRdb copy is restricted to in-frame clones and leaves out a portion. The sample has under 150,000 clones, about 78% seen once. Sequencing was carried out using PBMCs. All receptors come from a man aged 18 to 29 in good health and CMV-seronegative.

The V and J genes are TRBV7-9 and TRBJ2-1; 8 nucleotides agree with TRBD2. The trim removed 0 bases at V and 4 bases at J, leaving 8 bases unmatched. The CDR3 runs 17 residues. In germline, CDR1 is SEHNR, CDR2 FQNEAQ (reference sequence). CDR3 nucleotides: TGTGCCAGCAGCTTAGCGGGGGGCGGGAGGAGGTACAATGAGCAGTTCTTC. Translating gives CASSLAGGGRRYNEQFF.

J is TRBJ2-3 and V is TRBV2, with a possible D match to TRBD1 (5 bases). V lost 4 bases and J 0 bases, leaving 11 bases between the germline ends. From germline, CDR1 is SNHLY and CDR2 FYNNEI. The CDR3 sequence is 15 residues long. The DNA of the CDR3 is TGTGCCAGCAGTGTCCAGGGCCTAAGCACAGATACGCAGTATTTT. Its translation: CASSVQGLSTDTQYF.

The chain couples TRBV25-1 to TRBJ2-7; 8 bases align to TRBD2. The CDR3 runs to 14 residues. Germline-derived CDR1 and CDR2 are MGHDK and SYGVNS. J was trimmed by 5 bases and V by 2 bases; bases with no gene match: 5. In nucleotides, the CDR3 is TGTGCCAGCAGTGAAAGCGGGAGAGACAACGAGCAGTACTTC. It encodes CASSESGRDNEQYF.

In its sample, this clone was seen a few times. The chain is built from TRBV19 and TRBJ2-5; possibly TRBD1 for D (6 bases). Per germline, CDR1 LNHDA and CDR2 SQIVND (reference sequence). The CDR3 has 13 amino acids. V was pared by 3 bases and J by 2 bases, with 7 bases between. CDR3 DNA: TGTGCCAGTAGTATGGACAGACAAGAGACCCAGTACTTC. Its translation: CASSMDRQETQYF. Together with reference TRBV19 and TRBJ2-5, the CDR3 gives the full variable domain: DGGITQSPKYLFRKEGQNVTLSCEQNLNHDAMYWYRQDPGQGLRLIYYSQIVNDFQKGDIAEGYSVSREKKESFPLTVTSAQKNPTAFYLCASSMDRQETQYFGPGTRLLVL.

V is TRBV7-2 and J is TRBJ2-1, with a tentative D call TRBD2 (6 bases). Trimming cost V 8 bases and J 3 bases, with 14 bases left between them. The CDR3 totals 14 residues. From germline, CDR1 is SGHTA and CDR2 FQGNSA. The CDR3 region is CASPRGRHYNEQFF. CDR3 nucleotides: TGTGCCAGCCCCCGGGGGAGACACTACAATGAGCAGTTCTTC.

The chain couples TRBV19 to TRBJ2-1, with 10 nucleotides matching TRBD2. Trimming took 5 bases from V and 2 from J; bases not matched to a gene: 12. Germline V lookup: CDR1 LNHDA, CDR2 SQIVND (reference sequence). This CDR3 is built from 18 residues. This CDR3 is CASSPRPRTSGPYNEQFF. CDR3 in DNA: TGTGCCAGTAGTCCACGCCCCCGGACTAGCGGCCCCTACAATGAGCAGTTCTTC.

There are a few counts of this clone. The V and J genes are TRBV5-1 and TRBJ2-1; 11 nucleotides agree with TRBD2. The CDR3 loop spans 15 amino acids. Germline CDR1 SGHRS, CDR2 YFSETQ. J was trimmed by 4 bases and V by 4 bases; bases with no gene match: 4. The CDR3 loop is CASSVTSGAYNEQFF. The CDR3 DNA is TGCGCCAGCAGCGTGACTAGCGGGGCATACAATGAGCAGTTCTTC.

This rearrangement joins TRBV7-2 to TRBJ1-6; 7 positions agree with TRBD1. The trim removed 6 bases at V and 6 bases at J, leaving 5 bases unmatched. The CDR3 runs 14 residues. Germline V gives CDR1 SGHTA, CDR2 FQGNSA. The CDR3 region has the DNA TGTGCCAGCAGGGAGACAGGGATTAATTCACCCCTCCACTTT. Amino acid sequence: CASRETGINSPLHF.

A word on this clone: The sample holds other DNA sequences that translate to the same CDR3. The CDR3 loop reads CASSYSAANTEAFF. The CDR3 DNA reads TGTGCCAGCAGTTACTCAGCGGCGAACACTGAAGCTTTCTTT. This chain joins TRBV6-5 and TRBJ1-1; D remains unclear. Trimming stripped 0 bases from V and 1 base from J, with 6 bases between. The CDR3 runs 14 residues. Germline assignment: CDR1 MNHEY and CDR2 SVGAGI.

The CDR3 sequence: CASSSLQGAFSGANVLTF. CDR3 DNA sequence: TGTGCCAGCAGCTCTCTACAGGGGGCCTTCTCTGGGGCCAACGTCCTGACTTTC. The chain uses TRBV7-8 and TRBJ2-6; 9 nucleotides match TRBD1. Germline CDR1 is SGHVS and CDR2 is FQNEAQ. After removal of 4 bases from V and 0 bases from J, the junction contained 7 bases not matched to a gene. The CDR3 runs 18 residues.

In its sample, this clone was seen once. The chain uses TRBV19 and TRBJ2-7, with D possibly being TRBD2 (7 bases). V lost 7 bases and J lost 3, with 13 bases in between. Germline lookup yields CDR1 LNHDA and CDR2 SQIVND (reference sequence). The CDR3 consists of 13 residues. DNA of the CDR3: TGTGCCAGTAACAGGGACTACGTCTACGAGCAGTACTTC. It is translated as CASNRDYVYEQYF.

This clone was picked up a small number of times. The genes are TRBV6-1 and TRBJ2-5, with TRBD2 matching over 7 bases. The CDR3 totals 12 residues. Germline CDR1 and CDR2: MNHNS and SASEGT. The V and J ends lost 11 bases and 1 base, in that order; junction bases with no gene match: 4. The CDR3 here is CAGGGFQETQYF. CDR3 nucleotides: TGTGCCGGGGGGGGGTTCCAAGAGACCCAGTACTTC.

The CDR3 DNA reads as TGTGCCAGCAGCTCCTTCTACGAGCAGTACTTC. Its protein product is CASSSFYEQYF. The chain has TRBV5-4 and TRBJ2-7, with D unresolved. There are 11 residues in the CDR3. CDR1 and CDR2 (germline): SGHNT, YYREEE (reference sequence). V shed 3 bases and J shed 3 bases, with 4 bases lying between them.

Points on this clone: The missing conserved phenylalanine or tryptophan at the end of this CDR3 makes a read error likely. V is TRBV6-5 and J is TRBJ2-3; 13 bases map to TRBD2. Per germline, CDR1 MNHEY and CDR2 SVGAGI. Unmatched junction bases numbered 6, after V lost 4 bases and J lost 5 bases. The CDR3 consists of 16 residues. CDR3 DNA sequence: TGTGCCAGCAGTTCACTAGCGGGAGGGGAGGAAGATACGCAGTATGTT. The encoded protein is CASSSLAGGEEDTQYV.

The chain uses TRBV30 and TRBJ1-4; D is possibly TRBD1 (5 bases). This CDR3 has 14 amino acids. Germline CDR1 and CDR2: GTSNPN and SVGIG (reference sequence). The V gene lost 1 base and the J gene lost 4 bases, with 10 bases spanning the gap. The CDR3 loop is CAWSGQGLNEKLFF. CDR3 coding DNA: TGTGCCTGGAGTGGGCAGGGCCTTAATGAAAAACTGTTTTTT.

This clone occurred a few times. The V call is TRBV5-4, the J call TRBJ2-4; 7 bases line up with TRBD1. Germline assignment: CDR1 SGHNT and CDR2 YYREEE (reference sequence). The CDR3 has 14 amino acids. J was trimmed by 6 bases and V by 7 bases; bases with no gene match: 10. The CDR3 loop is CASHGWGQRNIQYF. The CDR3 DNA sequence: TGTGCCAGCCATGGATGGGGACAGCGAAACATTCAGTACTTC.

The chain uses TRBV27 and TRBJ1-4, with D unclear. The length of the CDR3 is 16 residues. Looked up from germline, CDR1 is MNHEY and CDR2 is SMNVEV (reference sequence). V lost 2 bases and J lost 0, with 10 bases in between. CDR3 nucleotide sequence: TGTGCCAGCAGTTTACACTGGTCTGCAACTAATGAAAAACTGTTTTTT. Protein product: CASSLHWSATNEKLFF.

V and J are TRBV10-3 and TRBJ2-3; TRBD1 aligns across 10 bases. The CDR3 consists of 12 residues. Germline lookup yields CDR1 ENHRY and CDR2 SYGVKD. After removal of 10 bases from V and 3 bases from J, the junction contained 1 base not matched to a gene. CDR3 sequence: CATGQGTDTQYF. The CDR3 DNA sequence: TGTGCCACGGGACAGGGGACAGATACGCAGTATTTT.

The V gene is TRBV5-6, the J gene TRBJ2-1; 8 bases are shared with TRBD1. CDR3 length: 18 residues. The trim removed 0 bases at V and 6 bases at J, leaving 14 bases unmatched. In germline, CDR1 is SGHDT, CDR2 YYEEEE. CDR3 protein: CASSLALQTGGVFNEQFF. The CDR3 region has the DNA TGTGCCAGCAGCTTGGCACTCCAAACAGGGGGAGTTTTCAATGAGCAGTTCTTC.

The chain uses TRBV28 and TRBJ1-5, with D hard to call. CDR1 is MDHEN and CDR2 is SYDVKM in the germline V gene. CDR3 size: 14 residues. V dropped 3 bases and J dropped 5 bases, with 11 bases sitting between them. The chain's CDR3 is CASSFGLLDQPQHF. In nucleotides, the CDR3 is TGTGCCAGCAGTTTTGGGCTCTTAGATCAGCCCCAGCATTTT.

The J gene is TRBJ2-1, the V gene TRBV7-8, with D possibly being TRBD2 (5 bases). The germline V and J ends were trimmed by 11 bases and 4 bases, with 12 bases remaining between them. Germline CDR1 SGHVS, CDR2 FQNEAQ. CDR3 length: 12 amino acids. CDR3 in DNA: TGTGCCGCTAAGGGAGCATACAATGAGCAGTTCTTC. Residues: CAAKGAYNEQFF.

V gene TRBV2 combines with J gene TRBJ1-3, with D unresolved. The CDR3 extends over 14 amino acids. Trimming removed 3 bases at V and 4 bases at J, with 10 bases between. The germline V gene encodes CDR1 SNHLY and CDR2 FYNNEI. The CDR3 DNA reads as TGTGCCAGCAGTGATCGTCGTTCGGGAAACACCATATATTTT. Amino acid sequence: CASSDRRSGNTIYF.

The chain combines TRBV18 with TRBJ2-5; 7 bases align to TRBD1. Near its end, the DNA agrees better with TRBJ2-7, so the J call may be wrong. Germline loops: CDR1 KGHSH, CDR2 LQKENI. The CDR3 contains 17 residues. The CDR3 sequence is CASSPRPGQEISYEQYF. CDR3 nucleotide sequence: TGTGCCAGCTCACCACGCCCCGGACAGGAGATCTCCTACGAGCAGTACTTC.

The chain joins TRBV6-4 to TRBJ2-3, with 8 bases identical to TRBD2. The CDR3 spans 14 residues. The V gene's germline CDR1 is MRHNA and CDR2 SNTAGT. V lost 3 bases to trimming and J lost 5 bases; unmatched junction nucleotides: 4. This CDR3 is CASSDAGGRDTQYF. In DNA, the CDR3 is TGTGCCAGCAGTGATGCGGGGGGCCGAGATACGCAGTATTTT.

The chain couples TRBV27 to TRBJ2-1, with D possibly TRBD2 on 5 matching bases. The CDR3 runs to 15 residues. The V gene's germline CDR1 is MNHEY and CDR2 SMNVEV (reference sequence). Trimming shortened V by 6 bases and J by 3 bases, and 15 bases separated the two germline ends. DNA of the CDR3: TGTGCCAGCAGGACTACACTAGGGATCTACAATGAGCAGTTCTTC. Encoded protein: CASRTTLGIYNEQFF.

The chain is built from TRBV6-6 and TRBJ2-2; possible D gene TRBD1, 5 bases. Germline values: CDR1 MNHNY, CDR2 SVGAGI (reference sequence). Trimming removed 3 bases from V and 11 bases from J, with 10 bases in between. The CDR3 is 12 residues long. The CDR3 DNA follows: TGTGCCAGCAGTTATTCCGACAGAGAGCTGTTTTTT. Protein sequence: CASSYSDRELFF.

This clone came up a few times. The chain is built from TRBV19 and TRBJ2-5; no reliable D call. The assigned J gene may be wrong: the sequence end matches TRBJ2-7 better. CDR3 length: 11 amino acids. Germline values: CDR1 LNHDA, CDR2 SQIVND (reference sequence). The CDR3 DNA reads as TGTGCCAGGAACAGCCTCTACGAGCAGTACTTC. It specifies CARNSLYEQYF.

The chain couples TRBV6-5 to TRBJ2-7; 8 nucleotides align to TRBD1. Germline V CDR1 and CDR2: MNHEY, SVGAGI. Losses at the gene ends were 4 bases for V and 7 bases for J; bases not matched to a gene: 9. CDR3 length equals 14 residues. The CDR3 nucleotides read TGTGCCAGCAGTTTCGGGACAGGCTTGGGTGAGCAGTACTTC. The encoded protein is CASSFGTGLGEQYF.

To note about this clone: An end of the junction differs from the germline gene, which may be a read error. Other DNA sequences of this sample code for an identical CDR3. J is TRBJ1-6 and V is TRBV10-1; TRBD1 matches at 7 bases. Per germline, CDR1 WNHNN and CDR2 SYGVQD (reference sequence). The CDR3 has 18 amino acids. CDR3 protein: CASSIRQGLVLYNSPLHF. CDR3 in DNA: TGCGCCAGCAGTATTCGACAGGGTTTGGTACTCTATAATTCCCCCCTCCACTTT.

CDR3 in amino acids: CAWSVGLEGEKLFF. In DNA, the CDR3 is TGTGCCTGGAGTGTGGGTCTGGAGGGTGAAAAACTGTTTTTT. The rearrangement joins TRBV30 to TRBJ1-4; D is uncertain. Germline V gene sequence: CDR1 GTSNPN, CDR2 SVGIG (reference sequence). The germline V and J ends were trimmed by 0 bases and 7 bases, with 12 bases remaining between them. This CDR3 comprises 14 residues.